Listed below are T cell receptor beta chains from one sample, sequenced in a study of blood T cells in healthy people across ages. Via MiXCR, TCRdb re-called the 5' RACE reads, giving one row per CDR3 protein. Here the sample spans about 1.5 million distinct CDR3 sequences, 40% to 45% being singletons. The material sequenced was blood. These receptors all stem from a woman between 18 and 29 years old in good health. The CDR3 runs from the conserved cysteine through the conserved F or W. The D gene is left open where the match is weak. Expanded clones get a size class; other rows say once, few or many, or leave the size out.

>TRBD1|TRBJ1-4|few|TRBV2
TGTGCCAGCACTACACAGGGGGCCGCTAATGAAAAACTGTTTTTT
CASTTQGAANEKLFF
>TRBD2|TRBJ2-7|NA|TRBV11-3
TGTGCCAGCAGCAAGACTTCTTCCGCGGGGGGCCAAAATGAGCAGTACTTC
CASSKTSSAGGQNEQYF
>NA|TRBJ2-5|NA|TRBV3-1
TGTGCCAGCAGCCACCTAGCGAGCCAAGAGACCCAGTACTTC
CASSHLASQETQYF
>TRBD1|TRBJ2-7|NA|TRBV20-1
TGCAGTGCTAGAGGGACAGGGACAACCTACAATGAGCAGTACTTC
CSARGTGTTYNEQYF
>NA|TRBJ2-1|NA|TRBV28
TGTGCCAGCAGTCTGACGACGGACAGCTCCTACAATGAGCAGTTCTTC
CASSLTTDSSYNEQFF
>NA|TRBJ2-3|few|TRBV27
TGTGCCAGCAGGGGGGCGGGAGTCCGCACAGATACGCAGTATTTT
CASRGAGVRTDTQYF
>TRBD1|TRBJ1-4|few|TRBV10-3
TGTGCCATATCGACAGGGACTAATGAAAAACTGTTTTTT
CAISTGTNEKLFF
>NA|TRBJ2-5|NA|TRBV6-1
TGTGCCAGCAGTAAGCAGGGGGGCGAAGGAGAGACCCAGTACTTC
CASSKQGGEGETQYF
>NA|TRBJ1-2|NA|TRBV4-2
TGTGCCAGCAGCCAACCAGGGACATCCTATGGCTACACCTTC
CASSQPGTSYGYTF
>NA|TRBJ2-1|few|TRBV12-3/TRBV12-4
TGTGCCCTCAGAGGGGGGCGGACCTACAATGAGCAGTTCTTC
CALRGGRTYNEQFF
>TRBD2|TRBJ2-3|NA|TRBV29-1
TGCAGCGTACCCCGGGGGGTGGTCACAGATACGCAGTATTTT
CSVPRGVVTDTQYF
>NA|TRBJ2-3|many|TRBV7-2
TGTGCCAGCAGCCTGTACTCAAGCACAGATACGCAGTATTTT
CASSLYSSTDTQYF
>TRBD2|TRBJ2-5|NA|TRBV5-5
TGTGCCAGCAGCTTACAGACTAGCGGGGGGGCTGAGACCCAGTACTTC
CASSLQTSGGAETQYF
>NA|TRBJ1-4|few|TRBV2
TGTGCCAGCAGTGACCCAGCCGGGGCGGGTGAAAAACTGTTTTTT
CASSDPAGAGEKLFF
>TRBD2|TRBJ2-1|NA|TRBV25-1
TGTGCCAGCAGTTACTCCGGGACTAGCGGGAGGGTTTATTACAATGAGCAGTTCTTC
CASSYSGTSGRVYYNEQFF
>NA|TRBJ2-7|NA|TRBV5-1
TGCGCCAGCAGCTTGGAAGGTAGGATGTCCTACAATGAGCAGTACTTC
CASSLEGRMSYNEQYF
>NA|TRBJ1-1|NA|TRBV4-3
TGCGCCAGCAGCCAATTAGGAGGTCTCACTGAAGCTTTCTTT
CASSQLGGLTEAFF
>NA|TRBJ2-5|few|TRBV10-3
TGTGCCATCAGTGTTCTGGCAGGAGAGACCCAGTACTTC
CAISVLAGETQYF
>NA|TRBJ1-4|once|TRBV6-6
TGTGCCGGCAGTTCTCCCGGTTTTGCAACTAATGAAAAACTGTTTTTT
CAGSSPGFATNEKLFF
>NA|TRBJ2-1|few|TRBV5-5
TGTGCCAGCACCGGGGTAGGCCACAATGAGCAGTTCTTC
CASTGVGHNEQFF
>TRBD2|TRBJ2-1|NA|TRBV20-1
TGCAGTGCCACACGACTAGCGGGAGGGTTGGATGAGCAGTTCTTC
CSATRLAGGLDEQFF
>TRBD2|TRBJ2-1|NA|TRBV20-1
TGCAGTGCTAGAGAAACTAGCGGGGGCTACAATGAGCAGTTCTTC
CSARETSGGYNEQFF
>TRBD1|TRBJ2-2|NA|TRBV20-1
TGCAGTGCTCGTAGAAGCAGGGGGCTGAGCGGGGAGCTGTTTTTT
CSARRSRGLSGELFF
>TRBD1|TRBJ1-2|NA|TRBV28
TGTGCCAGTACCGACAGGGGGTGGGGCTACACCTTC
CASTDRGWGYTF